The clone carrying this TCR beta chain has at least ten counts. Its antigen is not identified. The CDR3 loop spans 15 amino acids. Between the trimmed V and J ends, which lost 3 bases and 0 bases, there was a span of 11 bases. The germline V gene encodes CDR1 SGDLS and CDR2 YYNGEE. TCRdb itself ran the RT-PCR reads through MiXCR, one entry per CDR3 protein. This table has roughly 710,000 distinct CDR3 sequences, around 15% appearing once. The sample is drawn from a study of response to subunit inactivated influenza vaccine. Study conclusions and caveats: T cells newly recruited by each seasonal influenza vaccination are few, the authors suggested.

Sample: PBMCs from blood, taken roughly 15 days before vaccination. The J gene is TRBJ2-3, the V gene TRBV9; D is possibly TRBD2 (6 bases). The receptor's source is a man in his fifties who received an inactivated influenza vaccine. The CDR3 bases are TGTGCCAGCAGCGGTCGTGGAGGGAGCACAGATACGCAGTATTTT. Residues: CASSGRGGSTDTQYF.